Listed below are T cell receptor beta chains from one sample, sequenced in a study of T cells in Graves' hyperthyroidism and ophthalmopathy. TCRdb reprocessed the multiplex PCR reads via MiXCR and lists one record per CDR3 protein. Here the sample spans about 600,000 distinct CDR3 sequences, approximately 15% being singletons. Sequenced input: blood. Source of these receptors: a woman younger than 35 with Graves' ophthalmopathy. Both conserved end residues are part of each CDR3. A D gene is named only where the DNA matches it firmly. Size values are once, few and many counts, or a class for expanded clones, and some rows have none.

cdr3_length: 12; clone_size: few; d_call: NA; j_call: TRBJ1-4; v_call: TRBV29-1; cdr3_nt: TGCAGCGTTTGGGGAACTAATGAAAAACTGTTTTTT; cdr3_aa: CSVWGTNEKLFF
cdr3_length: 15; clone_size: many; d_call: NA; j_call: TRBJ2-3; v_call: TRBV15; cdr3_nt: TGTGCCACCAGCAGAGATCGGCGACACGGAGATACGCAGTATTTT; cdr3_aa: CATSRDRRHGDTQYF
cdr3_length: 11; clone_size: many; d_call: NA; j_call: TRBJ2-1; v_call: TRBV10-3; cdr3_nt: TGTGCCATCAGTGAGGTAAATGAGCAGTTCTTC; cdr3_aa: CAISEVNEQFF
cdr3_length: 12; clone_size: NA; d_call: NA; j_call: TRBJ2-5; v_call: TRBV20-1; cdr3_nt: TGCAGTGCTAGAGATCTGCGCAGGGGGGAGTACTTC; cdr3_aa: CSARDLRRGEYF
cdr3_length: 16; clone_size: NA; d_call: TRBD1; j_call: TRBJ2-7; v_call: TRBV24-1; cdr3_nt: TGTGCCACCAGTGATTTGCAGGTACAGGGGGCTCGTGAGCAGTACTTC; cdr3_aa: CATSDLQVQGAREQYF
cdr3_length: 22; clone_size: NA; d_call: TRBD1; j_call: TRBJ2-1; v_call: TRBV3-1; cdr3_nt: TGTGCCAGCAGCCAAGATCCACCCTTCACAGGGGCTACTAAAAGCTCCTACAATGAGCAGTTCTTC; cdr3_aa: CASSQDPPFTGATKSSYNEQFF
cdr3_length: 18; clone_size: NA; d_call: TRBD2; j_call: TRBJ2-7; v_call: TRBV7-7; cdr3_nt: TGTGCTAGCAGCCCCCATCCGGGACTAGCGACAAGCTCCTACGAGCAGTACTTC; cdr3_aa: CASSPHPGLATSSYEQYF
cdr3_length: 14; clone_size: few; d_call: NA; j_call: TRBJ2-3; v_call: TRBV18; cdr3_nt: TGTGCCAGCTCACCAGAGACTTGGGCAGATACGCAGTATTTT; cdr3_aa: CASSPETWADTQYF
cdr3_length: 16; clone_size: few; d_call: NA; j_call: TRBJ2-7; v_call: TRBV4-3; cdr3_nt: TGCGCCAGCAGCCAAGGGCTAAGGGGCAGTAACTACGAGCAGTACTTC; cdr3_aa: CASSQGLRGSNYEQYF
cdr3_length: 14; clone_size: many; d_call: NA; j_call: TRBJ2-1; v_call: TRBV19; cdr3_nt: TGTGCCAGCCGGAGGGACTTCTCCTACAATGAGCAGTTCTTC; cdr3_aa: CASRRDFSYNEQFF
cdr3_length: 15; clone_size: many; d_call: TRBD2; j_call: TRBJ2-7; v_call: TRBV5-1; cdr3_nt: TGCGCCAGCAGCTTGGTAGCGGGAGGGATCTACGAGCAGTACTTC; cdr3_aa: CASSLVAGGIYEQYF
cdr3_length: 14; clone_size: NA; d_call: TRBD1; j_call: TRBJ1-2; v_call: TRBV3-1; cdr3_nt: TGTGCCAGCGGTCCTGGGACAGGGGGCCGGGGCTACACCTTC; cdr3_aa: CASGPGTGGRGYTF
cdr3_length: 11; clone_size: NA; d_call: NA; j_call: TRBJ2-1; v_call: TRBV29-1; cdr3_nt: TGCAGCGCGTGTGGACAGAATGAGCAGTTCTTC; cdr3_aa: CSACGQNEQFF
cdr3_length: 15; clone_size: NA; d_call: NA; j_call: TRBJ2-1; v_call: TRBV7-2; cdr3_nt: TGTGCCAGCAGTTTGGGTTGGGGTAGCTTCGATGAGCAGTTCTTC; cdr3_aa: CASSLGWGSFDEQFF
cdr3_length: 16; clone_size: many; d_call: TRBD1; j_call: TRBJ2-3; v_call: TRBV3-1; cdr3_nt: TGTGCCAGCAGCCTACGGCTGGACAGGGGCACAGATACGCAGTATTTT; cdr3_aa: CASSLRLDRGTDTQYF
cdr3_length: 18; clone_size: few; d_call: TRBD2; j_call: TRBJ2-3; v_call: TRBV4-2; cdr3_nt: TGTGCCAGCAGCCAACCGACCCCCGGGACTAGCCTCACAGATACGCAGTATTTT; cdr3_aa: CASSQPTPGTSLTDTQYF
cdr3_length: 11; clone_size: many; d_call: TRBD1; j_call: TRBJ1-1; v_call: TRBV30; cdr3_nt: TGTGCCTGGATGTGGGACAGTAGAGCTTTCTTT; cdr3_aa: CAWMWDSRAFF
cdr3_length: 15; clone_size: NA; d_call: NA; j_call: TRBJ1-5; v_call: TRBV24-1; cdr3_nt: TGTGCCACCAGTGGCGCCAGGGACCCCCATCAGCCCCAGCATTTT; cdr3_aa: CATSGARDPHQPQHF
cdr3_length: 14; clone_size: NA; d_call: TRBD1; j_call: TRBJ1-6; v_call: TRBV3-1; cdr3_nt: TGTGCCAGCAGCCCGGGGACAGGGGCTTCACCCCTCCACTTT; cdr3_aa: CASSPGTGASPLHF
cdr3_length: 14; clone_size: many; d_call: NA; j_call: TRBJ2-3; v_call: TRBV28; cdr3_nt: TGTGCCAGCACCCCACGGTCCGCCCGGGATACGCAGTATTTT; cdr3_aa: CASTPRSARDTQYF
cdr3_length: 14; clone_size: many; d_call: NA; j_call: TRBJ2-7; v_call: TRBV29-1; cdr3_nt: TGCAGCGTTGGGACCTCGATGGGGCTCTACGAGCAGTACTTC; cdr3_aa: CSVGTSMGLYEQYF
cdr3_length: 15; clone_size: many; d_call: NA; j_call: TRBJ1-1; v_call: TRBV5-1; cdr3_nt: TGCGCCAGCAGCTTACGAAGGGGCCAGAACACTGAAGCTTTCTTT; cdr3_aa: CASSLRRGQNTEAFF
cdr3_length: 16; clone_size: few; d_call: NA; j_call: TRBJ1-1; v_call: TRBV20-1; cdr3_nt: TGCAGTGCTAGAGGGGTCGGTCGAGCCCTCGGCACTGAAGCTTTCTTT; cdr3_aa: CSARGVGRALGTEAFF
cdr3_length: 15; clone_size: many; d_call: TRBD2; j_call: TRBJ2-1; v_call: TRBV12-3/TRBV12-4; cdr3_nt: TGTGCCAGCAGCTTCGGGACTAGCGGGAGGGATGAGCAGTTCTTC; cdr3_aa: CASSFGTSGRDEQFF
cdr3_length: 15; clone_size: few; d_call: TRBD2; j_call: TRBJ2-1; v_call: TRBV10-3; cdr3_nt: TGTGCCATCAGAATTAGCGGGAGCTCCTACAATGAGCAGTTCTTC; cdr3_aa: CAIRISGSSYNEQFF
cdr3_length: 15; clone_size: NA; d_call: TRBD2; j_call: TRBJ2-1; v_call: TRBV20-1; cdr3_nt: TGCAGTGCTAGAGATACTAGCGGGAGATATAATGAGCAGTTCTTC; cdr3_aa: CSARDTSGRYNEQFF
cdr3_length: 15; clone_size: NA; d_call: NA; j_call: TRBJ1-1; v_call: TRBV9; cdr3_nt: TGTGCCAGCAGCGTTGAAGGGGGGTTTGGCACTAAAGCTTTCTTT; cdr3_aa: CASSVEGGFGTKAFF
cdr3_length: 12; clone_size: many; d_call: NA; j_call: TRBJ2-7; v_call: TRBV7-2; cdr3_nt: TGTGCCAGCAGCTTCCGGGGGCACGAGCAGTACTTC; cdr3_aa: CASSFRGHEQYF
cdr3_length: 15; clone_size: few; d_call: NA; j_call: TRBJ1-2; v_call: TRBV27; cdr3_nt: TGTGCCAGCACCTTAAGGGGGTCAGCTAACTATGGCTACACCTTC; cdr3_aa: CASTLRGSANYGYTF
cdr3_length: 14; clone_size: many; d_call: NA; j_call: TRBJ1-2; v_call: TRBV15; cdr3_nt: TGTGCCACCTCCCTGGGGCGGGGGCACTATGGCTACACCTTC; cdr3_aa: CATSLGRGHYGYTF
cdr3_length: 14; clone_size: many; d_call: NA; j_call: TRBJ1-2; v_call: TRBV3-1; cdr3_nt: TGTGCCAGCAGCCAAGATTTGACTAACTATGGCTACACCTTC; cdr3_aa: CASSQDLTNYGYTF
cdr3_length: 15; clone_size: few; d_call: NA; j_call: TRBJ2-5; v_call: TRBV6-1; cdr3_nt: TGTGCCAGCATTAATGCCAGGGGAGGGAAAGAGACCCAGTACTTC; cdr3_aa: CASINARGGKETQYF
cdr3_length: 15; clone_size: NA; d_call: TRBD2; j_call: TRBJ2-7; v_call: TRBV9; cdr3_nt: TGTGCCAGCAGCGTAGGGACTAGCGGGCTTTACGAGCAGTACTTC; cdr3_aa: CASSVGTSGLYEQYF
cdr3_length: 16; clone_size: NA; d_call: TRBD2; j_call: TRBJ2-1; v_call: TRBV6-1; cdr3_nt: TGTGCCAGCAAACGGACTAGTGGTGCCTCCTACAATGAGCAGTTCTTC; cdr3_aa: CASKRTSGASYNEQFF
cdr3_length: 16; clone_size: few; d_call: NA; j_call: TRBJ2-3; v_call: TRBV5-1; cdr3_nt: TGCGCCAGCAGCCCCCGGGACCTAGCCTCCCCAGATACGCAGTATTTT; cdr3_aa: CASSPRDLASPDTQYF
cdr3_length: 14; clone_size: many; d_call: NA; j_call: TRBJ1-1; v_call: TRBV7-2; cdr3_nt: TGTGCCAGCAGCCCCGGGGTGGGGCAGACTGAAGCTTTCTTT; cdr3_aa: CASSPGVGQTEAFF
cdr3_length: 15; clone_size: many; d_call: TRBD1; j_call: TRBJ1-1; v_call: TRBV3-1; cdr3_nt: TGTGCCAGCAGCCCATGGACAGGGGAGGACACTGAAGCTTTCTTT; cdr3_aa: CASSPWTGEDTEAFF
cdr3_length: 15; clone_size: NA; d_call: TRBD2; j_call: TRBJ2-1; v_call: TRBV11-3; cdr3_nt: TGTGCCAGCAGCTTACTGGCGGGGGATAACAATGAGCAGTTCTTC; cdr3_aa: CASSLLAGDNNEQFF
cdr3_length: 15; clone_size: many; d_call: NA; j_call: TRBJ1-1; v_call: TRBV6-2/TRBV6-3; cdr3_nt: TGTGCCAGCAGCCCCGTATGGGGGGTGAACACTGAAGCTTTCTTT; cdr3_aa: CASSPVWGVNTEAFF
cdr3_length: 14; clone_size: few; d_call: TRBD2; j_call: TRBJ2-1; v_call: TRBV10-3; cdr3_nt: TGTGCCACCAACCTAGGGACTAGGAACAATGAGCAGTTCTTC; cdr3_aa: CATNLGTRNNEQFF
cdr3_length: 13; clone_size: many; d_call: TRBD1; j_call: TRBJ1-6; v_call: TRBV30; cdr3_nt: TGTGCCTGGGCGGGACAGGGGGTATCACCCCTCCACTTT; cdr3_aa: CAWAGQGVSPLHF
cdr3_length: 15; clone_size: many; d_call: TRBD1; j_call: TRBJ2-3; v_call: TRBV7-2; cdr3_nt: TGTGCCAGCAGACGTGGGACAGGGTGGGCAGATACGCAGTATTTT; cdr3_aa: CASRRGTGWADTQYF
cdr3_length: 19; clone_size: many; d_call: TRBD2; j_call: TRBJ2-4; v_call: TRBV27; cdr3_nt: TGTGCCAGCGGCCCACGGGGCGGGAGGCTCATTGGGGCCAAAAACATTCAGTACTTC; cdr3_aa: CASGPRGGRLIGAKNIQYF
cdr3_length: 16; clone_size: many; d_call: NA; j_call: TRBJ2-7; v_call: TRBV10-3; cdr3_nt: TGTGCCATCACCCCCGGGTGCGAGGTGGGGGCTTGCGAGCAGTACTTC; cdr3_aa: CAITPGCEVGACEQYF
cdr3_length: 17; clone_size: NA; d_call: NA; j_call: TRBJ1-1; v_call: TRBV25-1; cdr3_nt: TGTGCCAGCAGTGAATCTACGGGGGGTTGGGTAAACACTGAAGCTTTCTTT; cdr3_aa: CASSESTGGWVNTEAFF
cdr3_length: 15; clone_size: many; d_call: NA; j_call: TRBJ2-5; v_call: TRBV11-2; cdr3_nt: TGTGCCAGCAGCTTAGGGAGGACGATAGACGAGACCCAGTACTTC; cdr3_aa: CASSLGRTIDETQYF
cdr3_length: 17; clone_size: many; d_call: NA; j_call: TRBJ2-3; v_call: TRBV12-3/TRBV12-4; cdr3_nt: TGTGCCAGCAGTTTAGCTGACTGGGGAGCTGGCAAAGATACGCAGTATTTT; cdr3_aa: CASSLADWGAGKDTQYF
cdr3_length: 14; clone_size: many; d_call: TRBD1; j_call: TRBJ2-1; v_call: TRBV2; cdr3_nt: TGTGCCAGCAGGACAGGGGGGGTTTACAATGAGCAGTTCTTC; cdr3_aa: CASRTGGVYNEQFF
cdr3_length: 20; clone_size: NA; d_call: TRBD1; j_call: TRBJ1-5; v_call: TRBV7-9; cdr3_nt: TGTGCCAGCAGCTTAGTGCGTTCGGGACAGGGTATTTGGGGCAATCAGCCCCAGCATTTT; cdr3_aa: CASSLVRSGQGIWGNQPQHF
cdr3_length: 14; clone_size: NA; d_call: NA; j_call: TRBJ2-1; v_call: TRBV11-3; cdr3_nt: TGTGCCAGCAGCCTGCTAGCTGGAGGGCTGCCGGAGTTCTTC; cdr3_aa: CASSLLAGGLPEFF
cdr3_length: 16; clone_size: many; d_call: TRBD1; j_call: TRBJ2-7; v_call: TRBV11-2; cdr3_nt: TGTGCCAGCAGCTTAGTGGGTGCAGGGGGCGGCTACGAGCAGTACTTC; cdr3_aa: CASSLVGAGGGYEQYF
cdr3_length: 17; clone_size: NA; d_call: TRBD2; j_call: TRBJ2-2; v_call: TRBV28; cdr3_nt: TGTGCCAGCAGTTTAGAGGGACTAGCGGAGCTCACCGGGGAGCTGTTTTTT; cdr3_aa: CASSLEGLAELTGELFF
cdr3_length: 15; clone_size: many; d_call: NA; j_call: TRBJ1-1; v_call: TRBV4-1; cdr3_nt: TGCGCCAGCAGCCAAGAGGGACTGATGAACACTGAAGCTTTCTTT; cdr3_aa: CASSQEGLMNTEAFF
cdr3_length: 12; clone_size: few; d_call: NA; j_call: TRBJ1-1; v_call: TRBV20-1; cdr3_nt: TGCAGTGCTCACAATTCAGGGATGGAAGCTTTCTTT; cdr3_aa: CSAHNSGMEAFF
cdr3_length: 11; clone_size: NA; d_call: NA; j_call: TRBJ1-1; v_call: TRBV6-1; cdr3_nt: TGTGCCAGCAGTTCCCCTATGGAAGCTTTCTTT; cdr3_aa: CASSSPMEAFF
cdr3_length: 18; clone_size: once; d_call: TRBD2; j_call: TRBJ2-7; v_call: TRBV7-9; cdr3_nt: TGTGCCAGCAGCTTGCTAGCGGGAGGACTCAGTTCGGACTACGAGCAGTACTTC; cdr3_aa: CASSLLAGGLSSDYEQYF
cdr3_length: 19; clone_size: many; d_call: NA; j_call: TRBJ2-7; v_call: TRBV20-1; cdr3_nt: TGCAGTGCTAGAGATCTCCGAGACGGGGACTCCTCGCCATATAGCGAGCAGTACTTC; cdr3_aa: CSARDLRDGDSSPYSEQYF